This T cell receptor (beta chain) derives from a study of neurological immune-mediated disorders. Whole-study findings and limits: Association with the multiple sclerosis repertoire cluster was not found for any clinical or MRI feature.

This clonotype was observed at least ten times. Its specificity is unknown. Per germline, CDR1 MNHEY and CDR2 SMNVEV (reference sequence). Trimming left V 5 bases short and J 0 bases short, with 11 bases between. The CDR3 is 16 residues long. TCRdb itself ran the 5' RACE reads through MiXCR, one entry per CDR3 protein. The repertoire consists of 70,000 or so distinct CDR3 sequences, with 2.5% to 3.5% occurring once and the leading ten covering 5.2%. This receptor was identified in a woman in her forties or fifties with multiple sclerosis. Sequenced sample: PBMCs. The gene calls are TRBV27 and TRBJ1-6, with D hard to call. The DNA of the CDR3 is TGTGCCAGCAGTCATAAATCTAGCTCCTATAATTCACCCCTCCACTTT. This sequence encodes CASSHKSSSYNSPLHF.